This T cell receptor beta chain comes out of a study of memory CD8 T cells in hepatitis C reinfection. Noted time point: peak reinfection, 3 to 8 weeks after reinfection detection. Sorted cells were sequenced directly ex vivo without any in vitro expansion. The method was immunoSEQ multiplex PCR; TCRdb's version includes in-frame clones alone and lacks a portion of them. Here the sample spans around 47,000 clones, 70% to 90% being singletons. Germline CDR1 SNHLY, CDR2 FYNNEI. Trimming took off 6 bases at V and 0 bases at J, with 9 bases between the two ends. The CDR3 has 14 residues. Specimen: naive CD8+ T cells sorted from blood. The J gene is TRBJ2-1, the V gene TRBV2; the D gene is possibly TRBD2 (5 bases). The receptor was isolated from a man aged 18 to 29 with hepatitis C virus infection. This CDR3 reads CASSPGISYNEQFF. CDR3 bases: TGTGCCAGCAGCCCCGGGATCTCCTACAATGAGCAGTTCTTC.